These T cell receptor beta chains were read from a single sample in a study of T cells after posttransplantation cyclophosphamide. Assay: immunoSEQ multiplex PCR; the TCRdb copy retains only in-frame clones and omits some. This sample carries some 39,000 clones, none of them present only once. Specimen: PBMCs. All receptors derive from a girl aged 5 to 17 in good health, CMV-negative, and a related stem cell transplant donor. Both conserved end residues are part of each CDR3. D genes are given only for firm matches. Some rows have no size entry. The others give once, few or many, or a class for an expanded clone.

>.|TRBJ2-7|TRBV10-3|few
TGTGCCATCAGCGAGACAGGCACGGCGCAGTACTTC
CAISETGTAQYF
>TRBD1|TRBJ2-1|TRBV5-4|many
TGTGCCAGCAGCGCAGGGGGCCCTTACAATGAGCAGTTCTTC
CASSAGGPYNEQFF
>.|TRBJ2-7|TRBV9|few
TGTGCCAGCAGCGTAGTGGACGGGACCTACGAGCAGTACTTC
CASSVVDGTYEQYF
>.|TRBJ2-5|TRBV10-1|few
TGCGCCAGCAGTGAAAACCTTGGGCAGACCCAGTACTTC
CASSENLGQTQYF
>.|TRBJ1-1|TRBV6-5|many
TGTGCCAGCAGTTACTCTTTGGGCAGCACAGGGGCTTTCTTT
CASSYSLGSTGAFF
>.|TRBJ1-2|TRBV10-3|many
TGTGCCATCAGTGATCAGGCCATTAACTATGGCTACACCTTC
CAISDQAINYGYTF
>TRBD2|TRBJ2-7|TRBV28|few
TGTGCCAGCAGCACTAGCGGCATGGCCTGGTACGAGCAGTACTTC
CASSTSGMAWYEQYF
>.|TRBJ2-3|TRBV18|.
TGTGCCAGCTCCCGACTTAAGCGGACTACTAGCACAGATACGCAGTATTTT
CASSRLKRTTSTDTQYF
>TRBD1|TRBJ2-7|TRBV27|.
TGTGCCAGCAGCTACAGGGGGAGTTCCTACGAGCAGTACTTC
CASSYRGSSYEQYF
>TRBD2|TRBJ2-7|TRBV30|few
TGTGCCTGGAGCCGCGGGGGGGCGCGTTACGAGCAGTACTTC
CAWSRGGARYEQYF
>.|TRBJ1-2|TRBV10-3|many
TGTGCCATCAGTGATGGAGATGGCTACACCTTC
CAISDGDGYTF
>.|TRBJ2-3|TRBV9|.
TGTGCCAGCAGCACTCACTCCTGGGACTGGAGCACAGATACGCAGTATTTT
CASSTHSWDWSTDTQYF
>TRBD1|TRBJ1-5|TRBV27|.
TGTGCCAGCAGGGGATTGGGGCAGGGGGCAAATCAGCCCCAGCATTTT
CASRGLGQGANQPQHF
>TRBD2|TRBJ2-7|TRBV4-2|many
TGTGCCAGCAGCCAAGTAGCGGGAGGCGAGCAGTACTTC
CASSQVAGGEQYF
>.|TRBJ2-7|TRBV5-8|.
TGTGCCAGCAGCTCCAGGGGAGTAGGCTACGAGCAGTACTTC
CASSSRGVGYEQYF
>TRBD1|TRBJ2-7|TRBV7-2|.
TGTGCCAGCAGCCTACAGGGGCCCGTGGGGTCTTTCTCCTACGAGCAGTACTTC
CASSLQGPVGSFSYEQYF
>.|TRBJ2-7|TRBV29-1|few
TGCAGCGTTGTCGTTCCTAGCTCCTACGAGCAGTACTTC
CSVVVPSSYEQYF
>.|TRBJ1-2|TRBV5-1|.
TGCGCCAGCAGTCCCGGACAGTCCTATGGCCACACCTTC
CASSPGQSYGHTF
>TRBD1|TRBJ1-1|TRBV11-3|many
TGTGCCACCGAACTACCAAACACGGACAGGGACATGAACACTGAAGCTTTCTTT
CATELPNTDRDMNTEAFF
>TRBD2|TRBJ2-7|TRBV4-1|few
TGCGCCAGCAGCCAAGATAAGCGGGAGGGAGAGCAGTACTTC
CASSQDKREGEQYF
>.|TRBJ2-7|TRBV15|many
TGTGCCACCAGCAGTCTCAGGGGCTACGAGCAGTACTTC
CATSSLRGYEQYF
>TRBD1|TRBJ2-3|TRBV4-2|many
TGTGCCAGCAGCCCCCGGGGCAGGGGGAACACAGATACGCAGTATTTT
CASSPRGRGNTDTQYF
>.|TRBJ2-5|TRBV4-2|.
TGTGCCAGCAGCCAAGCACCGACTAGCCAAGAGACCCAGTACTTC
CASSQAPTSQETQYF
>.|TRBJ1-1|TRBV15|many
TGTGCCACCAGATCCGGGGATCTGAACACTGAAGCTTTCTTT
CATRSGDLNTEAFF
>.|TRBJ2-2|TRBV6-5|many
TGTGCCAGCAGTTACAGGCAGGGGAACACCGGGGAGCTGTTTTTT
CASSYRQGNTGELFF
>.|TRBJ2-7|TRBV27|many
TGTGCCAGCTATGGAGGTACCGGCGAGCAGTACTTC
CASYGGTGEQYF
>.|TRBJ2-1|TRBV5-1|many
TGCGCCAGCAGTGTAGTAGCGGACTACAATGAGCAGTTCTTC
CASSVVADYNEQFF
>.|TRBJ1-2|TRBV2|.
TGTGCCAGCAGTCTCAGGGTTGGAGGCTACACCTTC
CASSLRVGGYTF
>TRBD2|TRBJ2-3|TRBV4-2|many
TGTGCCAGCAGCCAAGATTGGGACTATAGCACAGATACGCAGTATTTT
CASSQDWDYSTDTQYF
>.|TRBJ1-2|TRBV28|few
TGTGCCAGCAGTTTAACAGACTATGGCTACACCTTC
CASSLTDYGYTF
>TRBD2|TRBJ2-1|TRBV10-2|many
TGCGCCAGCCGCGGCGGGAGCGGGGATGAGCAGTTCTTC
CASRGGSGDEQFF
>TRBD1|TRBJ1-2|TRBV30|.
TGTGCCTGGAGTAAGGGACAGGGGGTCGGCTACACCTTC
CAWSKGQGVGYTF
>.|TRBJ1-2|TRBV7-9|few
TGTGCCAGCAGCTTAGGAGGCGTGAACTATGGCTACACCTTC
CASSLGGVNYGYTF
>TRBD1|TRBJ1-6|TRBV2|few
TGTGCCAGCAGGACAGGGTGGATTTCACCCCTCCACTTT
CASRTGWISPLHF
>.|TRBJ2-7|TRBV30|.
TGTGCCTGGAGTGTTGGGGCGGGGCTGGCCTACGAGCAGTACTTC
CAWSVGAGLAYEQYF
>.|TRBJ2-3|TRBV6-5|many
TGTGCCAGCAGTTCGGCGGGGCCCACAGATACGCAGTATTTT
CASSSAGPTDTQYF
>.|TRBJ2-7|TRBV4-3|many
TGCGCCAGCAGCCAAGATCTCGCGGGGCCGCGTTCCCACGAGCAGTACTTC
CASSQDLAGPRSHEQYF
>.|TRBJ2-7|TRBV21-1|.
TGTGCCAGCACCCGACGGGAGCACTCCTACGAGCAGTACTTC
CASTRREHSYEQYF
>TRBD2|TRBJ2-7|TRBV9|.
TGTGCCAGCAGCGTAGGGGTAGCGGGAGGGTTCTACGAGCAGTACTTC
CASSVGVAGGFYEQYF
>TRBD1|TRBJ2-2|TRBV7-3|many
TGTGCCAGCAGCTCCGACAGGGTCACGAACACCGGGGAGCTGTTTTTT
CASSSDRVTNTGELFF
>TRBD2|TRBJ2-1|TRBV4-1|.
TGCGCCAGCAGCCCTTTAAACGGACTAGCGATCAATGAGCAGTTCTTC
CASSPLNGLAINEQFF
>.|TRBJ1-1|TRBV9|many
TGTGCCAGCAGCGTAGGAGGTGTGTTGGACACTGAAGCTTTCTTT
CASSVGGVLDTEAFF
>.|TRBJ2-1|TRBV6-4|medium-sized
TGTGCCAGCAGTGAGGGGGGCTCCTACAATGAGCAGTTCTTC
CASSEGGSYNEQFF
>.|TRBJ2-1|TRBV28|many
TGTGCCAGCAGTTTTAGGCAGGGGAAGTTCTTC
CASSFRQGKFF
>.|TRBJ1-1|TRBV6-5|few
TGTGCCAGCAGTTATAGTAACCTGAACACTGAAGCTTTCTTT
CASSYSNLNTEAFF
>.|TRBJ1-5|TRBV7-9|many
TGTGCCAGCAGCTTACCGGGGGATTTTCAGCCCCAGCATTTT
CASSLPGDFQPQHF
>TRBD1|TRBJ1-5|TRBV4-1|many
TGCGCCAGCAGCCAACTAGGGACAGGGGGCGTTGGTCAGCCCCAGCATTTT
CASSQLGTGGVGQPQHF
>TRBD1|TRBJ2-5|TRBV28|.
TGTGCCAGCAGGTGCCGGACAGGGGCCGGAGAGACCCAGTACTTC
CASRCRTGAGETQYF
>.|TRBJ2-7|TRBV11-2|.
TGTGCCAGCAGCTTAGATCTCAGTCCGCCCTACGAGCAGTACTTC
CASSLDLSPPYEQYF
>.|TRBJ1-1|TRBV5-1|many
TGCGCCAGCAGCTTGTTCGCGCAGGGTGGCACTGAAGCTTTCTTT
CASSLFAQGGTEAFF